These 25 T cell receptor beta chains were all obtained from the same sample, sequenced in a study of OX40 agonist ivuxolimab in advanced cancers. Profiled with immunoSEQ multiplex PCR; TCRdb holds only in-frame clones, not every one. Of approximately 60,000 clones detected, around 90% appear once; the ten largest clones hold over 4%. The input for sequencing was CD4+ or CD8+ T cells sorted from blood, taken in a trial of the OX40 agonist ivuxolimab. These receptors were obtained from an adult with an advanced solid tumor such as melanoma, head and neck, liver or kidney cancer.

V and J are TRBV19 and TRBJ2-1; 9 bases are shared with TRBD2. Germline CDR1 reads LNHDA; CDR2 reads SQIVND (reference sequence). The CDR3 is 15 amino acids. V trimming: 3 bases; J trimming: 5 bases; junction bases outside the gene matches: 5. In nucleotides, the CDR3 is TGTGCCAGTAGTATGCTAGCGGGACAGAACAATGAGCAGTTCTTC. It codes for CASSMLAGQNNEQFF.

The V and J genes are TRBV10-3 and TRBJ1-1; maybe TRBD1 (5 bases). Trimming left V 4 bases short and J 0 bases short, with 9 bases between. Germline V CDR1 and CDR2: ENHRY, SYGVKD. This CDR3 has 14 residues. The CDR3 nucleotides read TGTGCCATCAGTGGGGGGGGGTTGAACACTGAAGCTTTCTTT. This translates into CAISGGGLNTEAFF.

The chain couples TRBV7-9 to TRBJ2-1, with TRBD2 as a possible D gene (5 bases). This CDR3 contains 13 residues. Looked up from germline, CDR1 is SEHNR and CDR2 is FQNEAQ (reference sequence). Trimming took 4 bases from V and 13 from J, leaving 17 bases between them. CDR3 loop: CASSYSGRQQQFF. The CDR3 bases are TGTGCCAGCAGCTATTCGGGAAGGCAACAACAGTTCTTC. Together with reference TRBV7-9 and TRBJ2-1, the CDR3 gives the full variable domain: DTGVSQNPRHKITKRGQNVTFRCDPISEHNRLYWYRQTLGQGPEFLTYFQNEAQLEKSRLLSDRFSAERPKGSFSTLEIQRTEQGDSAMYLCASSYSGRQQQFFGPGTRLTVL.

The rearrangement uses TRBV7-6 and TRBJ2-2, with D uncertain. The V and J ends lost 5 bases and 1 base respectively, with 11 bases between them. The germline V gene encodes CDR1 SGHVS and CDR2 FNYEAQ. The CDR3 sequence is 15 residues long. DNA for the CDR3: TGTGCCAGCAGCCTCCAGGCGTGGAACACCGGGGAGCTGTTTTTT. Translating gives CASSLQAWNTGELFF. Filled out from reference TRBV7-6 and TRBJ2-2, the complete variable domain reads GAGVSQSPRYKVTKRGQDVALRCDPISGHVSLYWYRQALGQGPEFLTYFNYEAQQDKSGLPNDRFSAERPEGSISTLTIQRTEQRDSAMYRCASSLQAWNTGELFFGEGSRLTVL.

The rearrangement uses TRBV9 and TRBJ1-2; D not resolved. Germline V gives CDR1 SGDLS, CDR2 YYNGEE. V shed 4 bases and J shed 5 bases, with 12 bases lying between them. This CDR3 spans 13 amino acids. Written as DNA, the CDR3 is TGTGCCAGCAGCTTAACCTTGTCTTATGGCTACACCTTC. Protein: CASSLTLSYGYTF.

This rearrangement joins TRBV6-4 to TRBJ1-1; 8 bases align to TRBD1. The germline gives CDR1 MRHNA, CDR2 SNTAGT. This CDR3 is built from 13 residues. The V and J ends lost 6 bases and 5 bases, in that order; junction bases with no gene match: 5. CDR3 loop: CASRKTGVTEAFF. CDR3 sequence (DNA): TGTGCCAGCAGAAAGACAGGGGTTACTGAAGCTTTCTTT.

This CDR3 is CASRVGTALTGELFF. The CDR3 DNA sequence: TGTGCCAGCAGGGTTGGGACTGCCCTAACCGGGGAGCTGTTTTTT. The chain uses TRBV2 and TRBJ2-2; perhaps TRBD2 as D (6 bases). The V and J ends lost 6 bases and 5 bases respectively, with 16 bases between them. Looked up from germline, CDR1 is SNHLY and CDR2 is FYNNEI. This CDR3 is 15 amino acids long.

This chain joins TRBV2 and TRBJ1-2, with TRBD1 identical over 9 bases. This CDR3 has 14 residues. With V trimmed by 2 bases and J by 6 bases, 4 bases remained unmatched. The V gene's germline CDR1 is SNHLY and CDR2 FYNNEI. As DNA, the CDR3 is TGTGCCAGCAGTGAAACAGGGGGCTCGGATGGCTACACCTTC. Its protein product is CASSETGGSDGYTF.

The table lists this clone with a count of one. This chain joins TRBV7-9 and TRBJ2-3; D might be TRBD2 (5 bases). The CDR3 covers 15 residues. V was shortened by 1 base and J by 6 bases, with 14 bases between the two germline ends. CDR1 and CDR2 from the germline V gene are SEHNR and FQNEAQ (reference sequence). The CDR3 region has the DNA TGTGCCAGCAGCTTAGAAGGGAGTCCACGGGATACGCAGTATTTT. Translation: CASSLEGSPRDTQYF.

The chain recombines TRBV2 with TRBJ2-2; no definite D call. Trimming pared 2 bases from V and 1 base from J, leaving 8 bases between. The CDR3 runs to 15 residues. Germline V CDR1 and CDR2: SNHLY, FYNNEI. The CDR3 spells CASSERAGNTGELFF. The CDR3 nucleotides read TGTGCCAGCAGTGAAAGGGCAGGGAACACCGGGGAGCTGTTTTTT.

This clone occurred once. CDR3 region: CASSREASSEKLFF. DNA for the CDR3: TGCGCCAGCAGCCGGGAGGCTTCGTCAGAAAAACTGTTTTTT. The chain links TRBV5-1 to TRBJ1-4; D gene uncertain. Trimming removed 4 bases at V and 8 bases at J, with 15 bases between. Germline V gene data show CDR1 as SGHRS and CDR2 as YFSETQ. This CDR3 region has 14 residues.

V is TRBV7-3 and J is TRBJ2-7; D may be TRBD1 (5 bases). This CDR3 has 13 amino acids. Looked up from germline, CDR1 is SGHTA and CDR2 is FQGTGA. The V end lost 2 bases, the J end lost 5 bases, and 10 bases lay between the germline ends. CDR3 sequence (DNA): TGTGCCAGCAGCTTACTTTCAGGGAACGAGCAGTACTTC. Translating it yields CASSLLSGNEQYF.

Written as DNA, the CDR3 is TGTGCCAGCAGTTATTTGGCAAATCAGCCCCAGCATTTT. This sequence encodes CASSYLANQPQHF. The V call is TRBV6-5, the J call TRBJ1-5; D is ambiguous. CDR1 is MNHEY, CDR2 SVGAGI, per germline. The CDR3 covers 13 residues. The ends were cut back, 3 bases at V and 4 bases at J, with 7 bases in the middle.

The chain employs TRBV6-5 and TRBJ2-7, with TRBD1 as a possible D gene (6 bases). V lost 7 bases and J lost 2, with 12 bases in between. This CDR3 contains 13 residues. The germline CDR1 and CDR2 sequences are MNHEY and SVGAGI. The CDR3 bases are TGTGCCAGCATGGGGACAATTGCCTACGAGCAGTACTTC. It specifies CASMGTIAYEQYF.

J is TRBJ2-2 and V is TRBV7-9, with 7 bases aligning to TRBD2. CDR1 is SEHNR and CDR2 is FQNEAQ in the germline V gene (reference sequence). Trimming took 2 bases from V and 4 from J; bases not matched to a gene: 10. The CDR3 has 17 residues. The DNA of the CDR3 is TGTGCCAGCAGCTTAATGGCGGGAGCGAGTACCACCGGGGAGCTGTTTTTT. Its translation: CASSLMAGASTTGELFF.

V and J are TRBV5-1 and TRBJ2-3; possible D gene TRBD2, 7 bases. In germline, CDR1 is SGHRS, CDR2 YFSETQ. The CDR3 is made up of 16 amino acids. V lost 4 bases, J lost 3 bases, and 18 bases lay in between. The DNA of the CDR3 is TGCGCCAGCAGCCCATCTTGGGGGGGGCTGACAGATACGCAGTATTTT. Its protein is CASSPSWGGLTDTQYF.

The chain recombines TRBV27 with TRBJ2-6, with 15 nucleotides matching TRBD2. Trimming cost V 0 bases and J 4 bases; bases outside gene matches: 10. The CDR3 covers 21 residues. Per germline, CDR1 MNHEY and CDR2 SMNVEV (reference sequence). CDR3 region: CASSLSFGGLAGGPGANVLTF. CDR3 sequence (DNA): TGTGCCAGCAGTTTATCCTTCGGTGGACTAGCGGGAGGGCCCGGGGCCAACGTCCTGACTTTC.

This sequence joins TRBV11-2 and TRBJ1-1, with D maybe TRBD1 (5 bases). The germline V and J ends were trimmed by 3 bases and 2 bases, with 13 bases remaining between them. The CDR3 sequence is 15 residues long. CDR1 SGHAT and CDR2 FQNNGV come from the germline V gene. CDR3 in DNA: TGTGCCAGCAGCTTGGACGACAGACTTAACACTGAAGCTTTCTTT. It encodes CASSLDDRLNTEAFF.

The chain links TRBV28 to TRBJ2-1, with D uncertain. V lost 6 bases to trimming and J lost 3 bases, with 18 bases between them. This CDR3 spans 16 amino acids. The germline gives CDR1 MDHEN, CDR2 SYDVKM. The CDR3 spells CASRVRTRISYNEQFF. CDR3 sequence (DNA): TGTGCCAGCAGAGTACGGACGAGGATTAGCTACAATGAGCAGTTCTTC.

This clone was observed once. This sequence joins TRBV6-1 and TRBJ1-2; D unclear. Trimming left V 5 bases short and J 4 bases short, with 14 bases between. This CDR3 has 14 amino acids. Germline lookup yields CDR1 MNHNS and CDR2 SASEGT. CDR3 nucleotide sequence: TGTGCCAGCAGTAGTAACCACCCGGCCTATGGCTACACCTTC. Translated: CASSSNHPAYGYTF.

The CDR3 spells CAWSKGHGGQPQHF. The CDR3 region has the DNA TGTGCCTGGAGTAAGGGACATGGGGGTCAGCCCCAGCATTTT. The genes are TRBV30 and TRBJ1-5, with D possibly matching TRBD1 (6 bases). Per the germline V gene, CDR1 is GTSNPN and CDR2 is SVGIG (reference sequence). The CDR3 spans 14 residues. V lost 2 bases and J 6 bases, leaving 14 bases between the germline ends.

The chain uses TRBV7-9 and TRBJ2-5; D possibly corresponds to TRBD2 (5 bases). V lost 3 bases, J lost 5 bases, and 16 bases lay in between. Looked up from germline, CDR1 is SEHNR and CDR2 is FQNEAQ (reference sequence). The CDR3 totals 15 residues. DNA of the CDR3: TGTGCCAGCAGCTTGGAAGAGGGATTTCGGGAGACCCAGTACTTC. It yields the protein CASSLEEGFRETQYF.

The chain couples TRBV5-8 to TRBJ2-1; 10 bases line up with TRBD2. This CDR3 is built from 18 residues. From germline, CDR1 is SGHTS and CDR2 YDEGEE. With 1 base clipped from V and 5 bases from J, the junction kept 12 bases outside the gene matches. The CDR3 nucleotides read TGTGCCAGCAGCTTGTCCGTGAGCGGGAGGGTTAGGGACAATGAGCAGTTCTTC. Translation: CASSLSVSGRVRDNEQFF.

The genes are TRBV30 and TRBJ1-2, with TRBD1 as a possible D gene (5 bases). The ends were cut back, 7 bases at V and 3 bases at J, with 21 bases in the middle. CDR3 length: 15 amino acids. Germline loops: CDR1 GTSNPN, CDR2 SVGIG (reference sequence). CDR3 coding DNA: TGTGCCTATCAAGAAGGGGAGGGAGCATACTATGGCTACACCTTC. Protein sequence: CAYQEGEGAYYGYTF.

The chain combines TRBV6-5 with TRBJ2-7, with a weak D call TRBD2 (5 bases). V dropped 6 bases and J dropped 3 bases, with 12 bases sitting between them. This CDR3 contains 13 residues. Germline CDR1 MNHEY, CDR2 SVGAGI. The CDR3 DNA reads TGTGCCAGCAGCCACTCGGGATTCTACGAGCAGTACTTC. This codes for CASSHSGFYEQYF.